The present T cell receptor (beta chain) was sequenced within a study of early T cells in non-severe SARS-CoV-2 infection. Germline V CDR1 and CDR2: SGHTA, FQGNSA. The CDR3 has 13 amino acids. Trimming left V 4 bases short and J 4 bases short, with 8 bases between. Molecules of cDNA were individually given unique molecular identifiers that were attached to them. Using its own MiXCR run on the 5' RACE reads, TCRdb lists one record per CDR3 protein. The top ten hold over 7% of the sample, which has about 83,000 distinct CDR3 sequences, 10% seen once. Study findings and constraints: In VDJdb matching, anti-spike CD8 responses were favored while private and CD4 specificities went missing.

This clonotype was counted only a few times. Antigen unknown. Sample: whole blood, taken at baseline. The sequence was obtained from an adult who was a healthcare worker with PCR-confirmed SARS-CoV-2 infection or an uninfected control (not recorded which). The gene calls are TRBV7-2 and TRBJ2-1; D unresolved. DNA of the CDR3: TGTGCCAGCAGCTCCCGTCTGTACAATGAGCAGTTCTTC. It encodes CASSSRLYNEQFF.